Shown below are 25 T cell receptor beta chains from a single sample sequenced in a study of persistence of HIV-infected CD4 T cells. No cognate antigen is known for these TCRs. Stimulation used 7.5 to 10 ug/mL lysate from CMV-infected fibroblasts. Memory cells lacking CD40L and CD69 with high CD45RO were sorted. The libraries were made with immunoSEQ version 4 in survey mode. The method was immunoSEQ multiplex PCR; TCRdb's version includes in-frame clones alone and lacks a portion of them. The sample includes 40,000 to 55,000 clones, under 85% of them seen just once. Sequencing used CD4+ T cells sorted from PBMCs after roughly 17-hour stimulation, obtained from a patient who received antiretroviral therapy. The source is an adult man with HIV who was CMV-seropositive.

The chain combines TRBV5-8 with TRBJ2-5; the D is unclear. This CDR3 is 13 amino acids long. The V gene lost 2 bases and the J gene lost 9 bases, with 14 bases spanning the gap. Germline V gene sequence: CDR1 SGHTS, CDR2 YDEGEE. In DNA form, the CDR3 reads TGTGCCAGCAGCTTAATCTCAAGTGGGTCCCAGTACTTC. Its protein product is CASSLISSGSQYF.

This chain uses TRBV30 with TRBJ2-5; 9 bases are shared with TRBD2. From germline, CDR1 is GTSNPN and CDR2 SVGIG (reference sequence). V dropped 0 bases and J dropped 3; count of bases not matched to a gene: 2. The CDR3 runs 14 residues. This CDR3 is CAWSVGTSKETQYF. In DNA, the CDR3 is TGTGCCTGGAGTGTAGGGACTAGCAAAGAGACCCAGTACTTC.

As DNA, the CDR3 is TGTGCCAGCAGTGAAGCGGGGACCTCCTATAATTCACCCCTCCACTTT. Protein sequence: CASSEAGTSYNSPLHF. The chain uses TRBV6-1 and TRBJ1-6; possibly TRBD1 for D (5 bases). Between the trimmed V and J ends, which lost 0 bases and 0 bases, there was a span of 6 bases. The CDR3 length is 16 residues. Germline assignment: CDR1 MNHNS and CDR2 SASEGT.

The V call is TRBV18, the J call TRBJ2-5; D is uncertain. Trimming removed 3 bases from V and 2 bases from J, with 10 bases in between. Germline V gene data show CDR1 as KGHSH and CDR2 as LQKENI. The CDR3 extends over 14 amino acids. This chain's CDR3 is CASSPRTEQETQYF. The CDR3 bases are TGTGCCAGCTCACCCCGGACGGAGCAAGAGACCCAGTACTTC.

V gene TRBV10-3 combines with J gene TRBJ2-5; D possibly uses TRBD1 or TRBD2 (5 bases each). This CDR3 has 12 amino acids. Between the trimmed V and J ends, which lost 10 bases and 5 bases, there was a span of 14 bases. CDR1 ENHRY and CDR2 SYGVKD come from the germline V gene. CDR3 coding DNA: TGTGCCACTTCCCGGGACCGGGAGACCCAGTACTTC. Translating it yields CATSRDRETQYF.

The CDR3 DNA reads TGCAGCGGCGCGGACAGGGGAGACTATGGCTACACCTTC. As protein: CSGADRGDYGYTF. V gene TRBV29-1 combines with J gene TRBJ1-2; 9 bases agree with TRBD1. Germline CDR1 is SQVTM and CDR2 is ANQGSEA. The V and J ends lost 7 bases and 3 bases, in that order; junction bases with no gene match: 6. There are 13 residues in the CDR3.

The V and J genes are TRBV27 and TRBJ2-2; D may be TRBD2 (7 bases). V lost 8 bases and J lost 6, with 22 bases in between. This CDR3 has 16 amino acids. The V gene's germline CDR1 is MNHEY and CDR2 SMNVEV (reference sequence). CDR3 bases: TGTGCCAGCCGGCCGAGGGGGGGGGTGACACCCGGGGAGCTGTTTTTT. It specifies CASRPRGGVTPGELFF.

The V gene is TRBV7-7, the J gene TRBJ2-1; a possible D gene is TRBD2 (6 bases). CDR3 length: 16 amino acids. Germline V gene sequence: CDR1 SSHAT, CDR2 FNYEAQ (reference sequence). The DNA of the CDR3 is TGTGCTCAAAGGGGCCTCCGGGAGAGGGGCTACAATGAGCAGTTCTTC. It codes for CAQRGLRERGYNEQFF.

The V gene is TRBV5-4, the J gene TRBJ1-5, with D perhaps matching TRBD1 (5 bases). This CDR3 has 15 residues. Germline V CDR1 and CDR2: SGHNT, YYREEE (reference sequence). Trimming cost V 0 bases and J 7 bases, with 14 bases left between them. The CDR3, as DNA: TGTGCCAGCAGCTTGGGGGTGGGGGGAAACCAGCCCCAGCATTTT. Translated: CASSLGVGGNQPQHF.

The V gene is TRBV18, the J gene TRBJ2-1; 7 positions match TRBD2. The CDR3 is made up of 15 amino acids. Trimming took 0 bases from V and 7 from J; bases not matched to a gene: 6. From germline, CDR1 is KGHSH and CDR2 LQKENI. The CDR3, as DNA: TGTGCCAGCTCACCACCTAGCGGGTTAGAGAATGAGCAGTTCTTC. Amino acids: CASSPPSGLENEQFF.

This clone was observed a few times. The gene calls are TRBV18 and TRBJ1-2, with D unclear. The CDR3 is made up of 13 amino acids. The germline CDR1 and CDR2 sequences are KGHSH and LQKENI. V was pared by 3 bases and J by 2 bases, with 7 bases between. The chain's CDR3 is CASSPTENYGYTF. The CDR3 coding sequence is TGTGCCAGCTCACCTACGGAAAACTATGGCTACACCTTC.

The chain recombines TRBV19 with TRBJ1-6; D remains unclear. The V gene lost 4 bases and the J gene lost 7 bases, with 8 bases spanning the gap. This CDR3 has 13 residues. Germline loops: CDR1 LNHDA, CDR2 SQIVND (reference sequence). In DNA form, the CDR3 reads TGTGCCAGTAGTACGGGAGGAAATTCACCCCTCCACTTT. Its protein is CASSTGGNSPLHF.

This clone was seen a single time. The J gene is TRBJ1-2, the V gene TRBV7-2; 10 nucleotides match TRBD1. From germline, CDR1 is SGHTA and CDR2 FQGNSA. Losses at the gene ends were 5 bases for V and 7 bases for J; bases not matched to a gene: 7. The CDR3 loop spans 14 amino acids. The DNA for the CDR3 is TGTGCCAGCAGCACCGTTGGGACAGGGGTTGGCTACACCTTC. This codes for CASSTVGTGVGYTF.

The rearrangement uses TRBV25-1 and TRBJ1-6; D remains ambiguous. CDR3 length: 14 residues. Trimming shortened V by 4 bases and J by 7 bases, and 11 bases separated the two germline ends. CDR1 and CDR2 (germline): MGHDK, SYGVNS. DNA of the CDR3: TGTGCCAGCAGTGTAGATCCCAGAAATTCACCCCTCCACTTT. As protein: CASSVDPRNSPLHF. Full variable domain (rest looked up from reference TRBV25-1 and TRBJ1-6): EADIYQTPRYLVIGTGKKITLECSQTMGHDKMYWYQQDPGMELHLIHYSYGVNSTEKGDLSSESTVSRIRTEHFPLTLESARPSHTSQYLCASSVDPRNSPLHFGNGTRLTVT.

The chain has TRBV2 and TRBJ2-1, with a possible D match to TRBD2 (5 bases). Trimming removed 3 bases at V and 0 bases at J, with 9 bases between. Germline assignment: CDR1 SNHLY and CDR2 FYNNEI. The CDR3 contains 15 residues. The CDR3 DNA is TGTGCCAGCAGTGAGGCAACTAGCTCCTACAATGAGCAGTTCTTC. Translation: CASSEATSSYNEQFF.

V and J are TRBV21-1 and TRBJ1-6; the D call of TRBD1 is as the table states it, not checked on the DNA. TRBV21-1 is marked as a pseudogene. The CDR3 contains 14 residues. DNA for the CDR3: TGTGCCAGCAGAAAGGGGCAGTATAATTCACCCCTCCACTTT. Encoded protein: CASRKGQYNSPLHF.

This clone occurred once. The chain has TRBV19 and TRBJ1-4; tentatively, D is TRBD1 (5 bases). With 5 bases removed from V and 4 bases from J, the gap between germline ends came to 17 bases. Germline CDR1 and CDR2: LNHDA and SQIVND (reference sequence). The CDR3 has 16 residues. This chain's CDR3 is CASSVNAAGGNEKLFF. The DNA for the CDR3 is TGTGCCAGTAGTGTCAACGCGGCGGGGGGTAATGAAAAACTGTTTTTT.

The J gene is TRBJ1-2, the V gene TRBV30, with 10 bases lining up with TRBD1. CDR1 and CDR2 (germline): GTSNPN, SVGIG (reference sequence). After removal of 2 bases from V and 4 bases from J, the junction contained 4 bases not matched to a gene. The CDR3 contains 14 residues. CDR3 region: CAWSPDRGGYGYTF. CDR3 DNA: TGTGCCTGGAGTCCGGACAGGGGGGGCTATGGCTACACCTTC.

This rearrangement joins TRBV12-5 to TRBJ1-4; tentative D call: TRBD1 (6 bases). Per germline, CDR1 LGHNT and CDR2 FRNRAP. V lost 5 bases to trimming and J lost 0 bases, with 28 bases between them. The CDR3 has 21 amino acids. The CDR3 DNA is TGTGCTAGTGGTGTAAGTCACAGGGATTCCCGCCCGCTTGCAACTAATGAAAAACTGTTTTTT. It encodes CASGVSHRDSRPLATNEKLFF.

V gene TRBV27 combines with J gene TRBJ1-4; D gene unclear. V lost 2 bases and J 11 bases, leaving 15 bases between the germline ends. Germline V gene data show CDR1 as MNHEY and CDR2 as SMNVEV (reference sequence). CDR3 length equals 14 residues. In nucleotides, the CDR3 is TGTGCCAGCAGTTTACTTGCCCGCACAACGAAACTGTTTTTT. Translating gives CASSLLARTTKLFF.

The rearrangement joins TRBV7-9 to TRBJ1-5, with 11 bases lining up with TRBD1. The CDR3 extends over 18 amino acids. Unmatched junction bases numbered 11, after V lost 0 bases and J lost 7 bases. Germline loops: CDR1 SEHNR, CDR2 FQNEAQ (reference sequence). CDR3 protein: CASSLARTGGQVWQPQHF. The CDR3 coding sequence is TGTGCCAGCAGCTTAGCGCGGACAGGGGGCCAAGTATGGCAGCCCCAGCATTTT.

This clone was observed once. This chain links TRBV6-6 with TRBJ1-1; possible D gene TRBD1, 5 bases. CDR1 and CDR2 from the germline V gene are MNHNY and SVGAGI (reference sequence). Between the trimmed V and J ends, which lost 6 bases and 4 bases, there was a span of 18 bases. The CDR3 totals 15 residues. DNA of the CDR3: TGTGCCAGCAGAACCGGGACCCGCCTGGGCACTGAAGCTTTCTTT. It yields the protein CASRTGTRLGTEAFF.

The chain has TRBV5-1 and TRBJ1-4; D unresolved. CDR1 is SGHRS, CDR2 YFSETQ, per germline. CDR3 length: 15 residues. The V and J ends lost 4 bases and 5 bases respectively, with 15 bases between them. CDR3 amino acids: CASSQREAENEKLFF. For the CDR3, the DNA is TGCGCCAGCAGCCAGAGGGAAGCGGAGAATGAAAAACTGTTTTTT.

This CDR3 is CAISEMVAGGRWHTQYF. The CDR3 DNA reads TGTGCCATCAGTGAGATGGTAGCGGGAGGGCGGTGGCATACGCAGTATTTT. V is TRBV10-3 and J is TRBJ2-3, with TRBD2 matching over 11 bases. This CDR3 spans 17 amino acids. The germline V gene encodes CDR1 ENHRY and CDR2 SYGVKD. V shed 2 bases, J shed 7 bases, and the junction held 11 bases outside the gene matches.

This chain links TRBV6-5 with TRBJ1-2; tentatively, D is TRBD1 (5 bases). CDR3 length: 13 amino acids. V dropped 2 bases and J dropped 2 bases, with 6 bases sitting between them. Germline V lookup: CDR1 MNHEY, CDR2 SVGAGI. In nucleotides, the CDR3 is TGTGCCAGCAGTTACGACAGAAACTATGGCTACACCTTC. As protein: CASSYDRNYGYTF.